This entry describes one TCR beta chain. Its target is unknown. The data derive from a study of cytomegalovirus exposure and HLA in healthy donors. Overall study context: Samples from HLA-typed donors yielded about 85 million unique TCRs in an early data release.

V lost 0 bases and J 9 bases, leaving 12 bases between the germline ends. This CDR3 contains 14 residues. The germline V gene has CDR1 LGHNA and CDR2 YNFKEQ. Findings of the study overall: Through in vitro validation, three CMV-associated chains were shown to be specific for CMV antigens.

Amplification used 60 Vbeta primers and 13 Jbeta primers. Data came from immunoSEQ multiplex PCR; TCRdb stores just in-frame clones and leaves some out. The sample has more than 85,000 clones; more than 65% are singletons. The chain employs TRBV4-2 and TRBJ2-1; D remains ambiguous. Sequencing was carried out using PBMCs. The sequence derives from a woman aged 45-59 years in good health and CMV-seropositive. CDR3 coding DNA: TGTGCCAGCAGCCAAGATCTGGGCGCCTTTGAGCAGTTCTTC. This translates into CASSQDLGAFEQFF.